Shown below are 17 T cell receptor beta chains from a single sample sequenced in a study of response to subunit inactivated influenza vaccine. Each CDR3 protein gets one entry after TCRdb re-called the RT-PCR reads with MiXCR. Found here are more than 200,000 distinct CDR3 sequences, 12% of them singletons; the top ten hold 7.8%. Sequencing used non-naive T cells sorted from PBMCs, obtained less than 15 days before vaccination. These receptor sequences come from a man between 45 and 60 years old who received an inactivated influenza vaccine.

This clonotype showed up just a few times. The CDR3 DNA reads TGCAGCGTTGGGGTGGGACTAGCGGGATATACAGATACGCAGTATTTT. Amino acid sequence: CSVGVGLAGYTDTQYF. The V gene is TRBV29-1, the J gene TRBJ2-3, with TRBD2 matching 13 bases. This CDR3 spans 16 amino acids. Germline CDR1 is SQVTM and CDR2 is ANQGSEA. V lost 4 bases to trimming and J lost 3 bases; unmatched junction nucleotides: 7.

The chain carries TRBV27 and TRBJ2-2, with D possibly being TRBD2 (5 bases). CDR3 size: 15 residues. V gave up 3 bases and J gave up 1 base, with 9 bases separating them. The germline gives CDR1 MNHEY, CDR2 SMNVEV (reference sequence). Here the CDR3 reads CASSLMRVNTGELFF. CDR3 DNA sequence: TGTGCCAGCAGTTTGATGCGGGTGAACACCGGGGAGCTGTTTTTT.

V gene TRBV4-2 combines with J gene TRBJ2-2; 8 bases map to TRBD2. Per germline, CDR1 LGHNA and CDR2 YNFKEQ. The V and J ends lost 2 bases and 6 bases, in that order; junction bases with no gene match: 5. This CDR3 spans 15 amino acids. The DNA for the CDR3 is TGTGCCAGCAGCCAAACCGGGACTAGGTCCGGGGAGCTGTTTTTT. It translates to CASSQTGTRSGELFF.

Only one count was recorded for this clonotype. The rearrangement links TRBV28 to TRBJ1-1; 9 bases fit TRBD1. The CDR3 totals 15 residues. CDR1 is MDHEN, CDR2 SYDVKM, per germline. Trimming removed 7 bases from V and 5 bases from J; junction bases left unmatched: 11. The CDR3 DNA reads TGTGCCAGCAAAACAGGGGGCGCAGTAGGAACTGAAGCTTTCTTT. The encoded protein is CASKTGGAVGTEAFF.

This clonotype was seen repeatedly, ten times or more. The chain uses TRBV15 and TRBJ1-2; D not resolved. V was clipped by 1 base and J by 4 bases, with 10 bases between them. Germline CDR1 and CDR2: LNHNV and YYDKDF (reference sequence). The CDR3 runs to 14 residues. The CDR3 reads CATSRASTLYGYTF. For the CDR3, the DNA is TGTGCCACCAGCAGAGCCTCTACACTCTATGGCTACACCTTC.

The V call is TRBV4-2, the J call TRBJ2-2, with no clear D. The CDR3 is made up of 15 amino acids. Germline CDR1 is LGHNA and CDR2 is YNFKEQ. Trimming removed 7 bases at V and 2 bases at J, with 14 bases between. CDR3 amino acids: CASKPRDGNTGELFF. CDR3 DNA sequence: TGTGCCAGCAAGCCAAGAGATGGAAACACCGGGGAGCTGTTTTTT.

The rearrangement joins TRBV9 to TRBJ2-3, with TRBD2 identical over 7 bases. The germline CDR1 and CDR2 sequences are SGDLS and YYNGEE. CDR3 length: 15 residues. Trimming at V came to 0 bases and at J to 3 bases, leaving 4 bases not matched to a gene. The CDR3 loop is CASSVGGGGTDTQYF. Here the CDR3 DNA reads TGTGCCAGCAGCGTAGGGGGCGGGGGAACAGATACGCAGTATTTT. Complete variable domain (other parts from reference TRBV9 and TRBJ2-3): DSGVTQTPKHLITATGQRVTLRCSPRSGDLSVYWYQQSLDQGLQFLIQYYNGEERAKGNILERFSAQQFPDLHSELNLSSLELGDSALYFCASSVGGGGTDTQYFGPGTRLTVL.

This clonotype has just a few counts. The chain carries TRBV28 and TRBJ2-7; TRBD2 is a possible D gene (6 bases). This CDR3 is built from 14 residues. V lost 5 bases, J lost 0 bases, and 11 bases lay in between. The germline gives CDR1 MDHEN, CDR2 SYDVKM. The CDR3 DNA follows: TGTGCCAGCAGTGCGGGACGCAACTCCTACGAGCAGTACTTC. Amino acid sequence: CASSAGRNSYEQYF. Drawing the rest from reference TRBV28 and TRBJ2-7, the complete variable domain is DVKVTQSSRYLVKRTGEKVFLECVQDMDHENMFWYRQDPGLGLRLIYFSYDVKMKEKGDIPEGYSVSREKKERFSLILESASTNQTSMYLCASSAGRNSYEQYFGPGTRLTVT.

The chain couples TRBV10-3 to TRBJ2-3; 7 nucleotides line up with TRBD2. This CDR3 comprises 16 residues. Germline CDR1 ENHRY, CDR2 SYGVKD. The trim removed 2 bases at V and 1 base at J, leaving 6 bases unmatched. This CDR3 is CAISEGRTSGTDTQYF. CDR3 sequence (DNA): TGTGCCATCAGTGAGGGGCGTACTAGCGGCACAGATACGCAGTATTTT.

The sample holds a few counts of this clonotype. V usage is TRBV3-1 and J usage is TRBJ2-1; D assignment may be TRBD1 or TRBD2 (7 bases each). Germline V gene lookup returns CDR1 LGHDT and CDR2 YNNKEL (reference sequence). V gave up 0 bases and J gave up 7 bases, with 16 bases separating them. The CDR3 is 16 residues long. CDR3 sequence (DNA): TGTGCCAGCAGCCAAGAGGGGAGGGGGCTTGGAAATGAGCAGTTCTTC. Protein product: CASSQEGRGLGNEQFF.

This clonotype was counted only a few times. The gene calls are TRBV5-1 and TRBJ2-7; TRBD1 matches at 9 bases. The CDR3 sequence is 15 residues long. Germline CDR1 reads SGHRS; CDR2 reads YFSETQ. V shed 0 bases and J 3 bases; nucleotides not matched to a gene: 4. The CDR3 here is CASSLGTGVVYEQYF. The CDR3 DNA sequence: TGCGCCAGCAGCTTGGGGACAGGGGTTGTCTACGAGCAGTACTTC.

DNA for the CDR3: TGTGCCAGCAGTCCATCGGGGGGGAGCCCAGATACGCAGTATTTT. It specifies CASSPSGGSPDTQYF. V gene TRBV27 combines with J gene TRBJ2-3, with TRBD2 identical over 8 bases. J lost 4 bases, V lost 5 bases, and 8 bases had no gene match. Germline V gene data show CDR1 as MNHEY and CDR2 as SMNVEV (reference sequence). The CDR3 is made up of 15 amino acids.

This clonotype was detected only a few times. This chain uses TRBV15 with TRBJ1-1; no clear D. This CDR3 comprises 14 residues. Trimming left V 0 bases short and J 5 bases short, with 10 bases between. Germline CDR1 LNHNV, CDR2 YYDKDF (reference sequence). The CDR3 region is CATSRDWGYTEAFF. The DNA of the CDR3 is TGTGCCACCAGCAGAGATTGGGGATATACTGAAGCTTTCTTT. Full variable domain (missing parts from reference TRBV15 and TRBJ1-1): DAMVIQNPRYQVTQFGKPVTLSCSQTLNHNVMYWYQQKSSQAPKLLFHYYDKDFNNEADTPDNFQSRRPNTSFCFLDIRSPGLGDTAMYLCATSRDWGYTEAFFGQGTRLTVV.

This clonotype was counted only a few times. J is TRBJ2-7 and V is TRBV5-1; D unresolved. Germline CDR1 is SGHRS and CDR2 is YFSETQ. The V end was cut by 4 bases, the J end by 6 bases, with 20 bases between. The CDR3 extends over 15 amino acids. The CDR3 DNA follows: TGCGCCAGCAGCCAAGGCAGTTCTGGCTTACGCGAGCAGTACTTC. Protein: CASSQGSSGLREQYF.

For the CDR3, the DNA is TGTGCCAGCAGCCAAGATGCGTATCTAGCGGGGGGGCAAGAGACCCAGTACTTC. As protein: CASSQDAYLAGGQETQYF. This chain links TRBV3-1 with TRBJ2-5; TRBD2 aligns across 12 bases. The CDR3 is 18 amino acids. Trimming cost V 0 bases and J 2 bases; bases outside gene matches: 7. From germline, CDR1 is LGHDT and CDR2 YNNKEL (reference sequence).

The rearrangement uses TRBV5-1 and TRBJ2-3, with 9 positions matching TRBD1. The V gene's germline CDR1 is SGHRS and CDR2 YFSETQ. The CDR3 covers 14 residues. V trimming: 6 bases; J trimming: 6 bases; junction bases outside the gene matches: 8. The CDR3 bases are TGCGCCAGCAACCCGGGACAGGGACATGATACGCAGTATTTT. Its protein product is CASNPGQGHDTQYF. Filled out from reference TRBV5-1 and TRBJ2-3, the complete variable domain reads KAGVTQTPRYLIKTRGQQVTLSCSPISGHRSVSWYQQTPGQGLQFLFEYFSETQRNKGNFPGRFSGRQFSNSRSEMNVSTLELGDSALYLCASNPGQGHDTQYFGPGTRLTVL.

The V and J genes are TRBV7-8 and TRBJ2-3, with TRBD2 identical over 7 bases. Germline loops: CDR1 SGHVS, CDR2 FQNEAQ. The CDR3 contains 16 residues. Trimming took 8 bases from V and 4 from J; bases not matched to a gene: 15. Here the CDR3 reads CASYTRAAGEADTQYF. Written as DNA, the CDR3 is TGTGCCAGCTACACCAGGGCTGCGGGAGAGGCAGATACGCAGTATTTT.